This T cell receptor (beta chain) comes out of a study of T cell repertoires in cytomegalovirus infection. The CDR3 runs 14 residues. CDR1 and CDR2 from the germline V gene are MGHRA and YSYEKL. Trimming took 4 bases from V and 4 from J; bases not matched to a gene: 3. This clonotype occurred a few times. Its antigen is not known. General study results and limits: Clonotype analysis showed dominance of the ex vivo response by HLA-C-restricted CMV-specific TCR beta clonotypes.

TCRdb called the reads again in MiXCR, with one record for every CDR3 protein. Among some 62,000 distinct CDR3 sequences, 20% were seen once, and the ten largest hold around 72%. Material: CD8+ T cells from cultured PBMCs, obtained from culture after CMV antigen stimulation. The source is a human donor in good health (CMV status not recorded). Some clones in this sample may be carry-over from other donors' samples. V gene TRBV4-1 combines with J gene TRBJ1-1, with 10 bases identical to TRBD1. The CDR3 bases are TGCGCCAGCAGCCCCAGGACAGGGGGCACTGAAGCTTTCTTT. Translated, it gives CASSPRTGGTEAFF.